These 29 T cell receptor beta chains share one sample of origin, sequenced in a study of OX40 agonist ivuxolimab in advanced cancers. Some clones are missing from TCRdb's copy, which holds only in-frame ones; the method was immunoSEQ multiplex PCR. Of roughly 38,000 clones listed, about 89% are singletons. This specimen was CD4+ or CD8+ T cells sorted from blood, taken in a trial of the OX40 agonist ivuxolimab. The receptor source for this set is an adult with an advanced solid tumor such as melanoma, head and neck, liver or kidney cancer.

This chain links TRBV6-6 with TRBJ2-1; D assignment may be TRBD1 or TRBD2 (6 bases each). Trimming cost V 4 bases and J 0 bases, with 13 bases left between them. CDR1 is MNHNY and CDR2 is SVGAGI in the germline V gene (reference sequence). This CDR3 is built from 16 residues. The CDR3 DNA reads TGTGCCAGCAGTTGGGGGGCTGGTAGCTCCTACAATGAGCAGTTCTTC. Translation: CASSWGAGSSYNEQFF.

The rearrangement joins TRBV6-1 to TRBJ1-5, with TRBD1 identical over 7 bases. The junction had 6 bases not matched to a gene; V was cut back by 4 bases and J by 3 bases. The CDR3 covers 15 residues. The germline CDR1 and CDR2 sequences are MNHNS and SASEGT. The CDR3 loop reads CASSGTGQYNQPQHF. Written as DNA, the CDR3 is TGTGCCAGCAGTGGGACGGGACAGTACAATCAGCCCCAGCATTTT.

The genes are TRBV5-4 and TRBJ1-2, with 7 bases that match TRBD1. Trimming at V came to 3 bases and at J to 2 bases, leaving 4 bases not matched to a gene. This CDR3 has 14 residues. CDR1 is SGHNT and CDR2 is YYREEE in the germline V gene (reference sequence). The CDR3 region is CASSSRQGNYGYTF. In DNA form, the CDR3 reads TGTGCCAGCAGCTCAAGACAGGGAAACTATGGCTACACCTTC.

In its sample, this clone was seen once. Compared with germline, one end of the junction differs, possibly owing to a read error. J is TRBJ2-3 and V is TRBV7-9; TRBD2 matches 9 bases. The CDR3 contains 15 residues. CDR1 and CDR2 (germline): SEHNR, FQNEAQ (reference sequence). The CDR3 nucleotides are TGTGCCAGCAGCATAGCGGGGGCCGGCACAGATACGCAGTATTTT. Encoded protein: CASSIAGAGTDTQYF.

The CDR3 sequence is CASSLSLDNEQFF. CDR3 DNA: TGTGCCAGCAGCTTAAGTCTAGACAATGAGCAGTTCTTC. The chain links TRBV7-3 to TRBJ2-1; D remains unclear. Germline CDR1 is SGHTA and CDR2 is FQGTGA. Deletions cut 1 base from V and 5 bases from J, with 6 bases between. This CDR3 has 13 residues.

The sample holds one count of this clone. The V gene is TRBV19, the J gene TRBJ2-6; no clear D. The CDR3 is 15 amino acids. From germline, CDR1 is LNHDA and CDR2 SQIVND (reference sequence). V gave up 6 bases and J gave up 1 base, with 10 bases separating them. The CDR3 DNA follows: TGTGCCAGTAGCCTCACCCGGTCTGGGGCCAACGTCCTGACTTTC. Its protein product is CASSLTRSGANVLTF.

The chain couples TRBV5-1 to TRBJ1-6; no definite D call. The germline V gene encodes CDR1 SGHRS and CDR2 YFSETQ. This CDR3 has 14 amino acids. V lost 4 bases and J 8 bases, leaving 13 bases between the germline ends. Here the CDR3 reads CASSSSGQDSPLHF. CDR3 bases: TGCGCCAGCAGCAGCTCGGGTCAAGATTCACCCCTCCACTTT.

The V call is TRBV4-3, the J call TRBJ2-1; no clear D. This CDR3 contains 13 residues. Trimming took 4 bases from V and 4 from J, leaving 8 bases between them. CDR1 is LGHNA, CDR2 YSLEER, per germline. CDR3 protein: CASSPQVYNEQFF. CDR3 DNA: TGCGCCAGCAGCCCTCAGGTTTACAATGAGCAGTTCTTC.

The chain is built from TRBV25-1 and TRBJ1-5; D possibly corresponds to TRBD1 (5 bases). The V end was cut by 7 bases, the J end by 4 bases, with 20 bases between. Germline assignment: CDR1 MGHDK and CDR2 SYGVNS. The CDR3 sequence is 16 residues long. CDR3 bases: TGTGCCAGCATTACCCGTCGGGGGGTCGGTAATCAGCCCCAGCATTTT. It specifies CASITRRGVGNQPQHF. The full variable domain, in which reference TRBV25-1 and TRBJ1-5 provide the parts outside the CDR3, is EADIYQTPRYLVIGTGKKITLECSQTMGHDKMYWYQQDPGMELHLIHYSYGVNSTEKGDLSSESTVSRIRTEHFPLTLESARPSHTSQYLCASITRRGVGNQPQHFGDGTRLSIL.

This chain's CDR3 is CAISESSPLPSHNEQFF. Written as DNA, the CDR3 is TGTGCCATCAGTGAGTCGTCTCCACTGCCTAGTCACAATGAGCAGTTCTTC. The chain joins TRBV10-3 to TRBJ2-1; D uncertain. V was cut by 0 bases and J by 5 bases, with 17 bases left in between. CDR3 size: 17 residues. Germline loops: CDR1 ENHRY, CDR2 SYGVKD.

The rearrangement joins TRBV4-1 to TRBJ1-2, with 12 positions matching TRBD1. The V and J ends lost 1 base and 7 bases, in that order; junction bases with no gene match: 7. The CDR3 totals 16 residues. Per the germline V gene, CDR1 is MGHRA and CDR2 is YSYEKL. The CDR3 spells CASSQVGGTGGFGYTF. The CDR3 DNA follows: TGCGCCAGCAGCCAAGTAGGCGGGACAGGGGGCTTTGGCTACACCTTC.

This sequence joins TRBV4-3 and TRBJ2-3; 12 bases match TRBD2. The CDR3 sequence is 16 residues long. Germline V CDR1 and CDR2: LGHNA, YSLEER. V was clipped by 0 bases and J by 4 bases; unmatched bases: 2. CDR3 sequence (DNA): TGCGCCAGCAGCCAAGAACTAGCGGGGGGCGCAGATACGCAGTATTTT. Amino acids: CASSQELAGGADTQYF.

The sample holds a few counts of this clone. The V gene is TRBV7-3, the J gene TRBJ1-5; D remains unclear. The CDR3 is 15 residues long. Germline CDR1 and CDR2: SGHTA and FQGTGA. Between the trimmed V and J ends, which lost 5 bases and 1 base, there was a span of 12 bases. The CDR3 nucleotides read TGTGCCAGCAGCCCAGACGGGCGAAGCAATCAGCCCCAGCATTTT. Its translation is CASSPDGRSNQPQHF.

The rearrangement links TRBV28 to TRBJ1-5; 7 bases fit TRBD1. The CDR3 has 15 amino acids. Looked up from germline, CDR1 is MDHEN and CDR2 is SYDVKM. The junction had 6 bases not matched to a gene; V was cut back by 3 bases and J by 4 bases. Written as DNA, the CDR3 is TGTGCCAGCAGTTTTAGTTTCAGGGGGAATCAGCCCCAGCATTTT. Protein: CASSFSFRGNQPQHF. Complete variable domain (other parts from reference TRBV28 and TRBJ1-5): DVKVTQSSRYLVKRTGEKVFLECVQDMDHENMFWYRQDPGLGLRLIYFSYDVKMKEKGDIPEGYSVSREKKERFSLILESASTNQTSMYLCASSFSFRGNQPQHFGDGTRLSIL.

The CDR3 reads CASSAVGSGGPRTDTQYF. The CDR3 DNA sequence: TGTGCCAGCAGCGCGGTAGGTAGCGGGGGGCCCCGCACAGATACGCAGTATTTT. V and J are TRBV5-6 and TRBJ2-3; 10 nucleotides align to TRBD2. Per germline, CDR1 SGHDT and CDR2 YYEEEE. The V segment lost 4 bases and the J segment 1 base; nucleotides outside the gene matches: 12. The CDR3 runs 18 residues.

This clone was observed once. The chain carries TRBV7-9 and TRBJ1-6; D not certain. Trimming shortened V by 0 bases and J by 8 bases, and 14 bases separated the two germline ends. The CDR3 length is 16 residues. CDR1 SEHNR and CDR2 FQNEAQ come from the germline V gene (reference sequence). The CDR3 DNA reads as TGTGCCAGCAGCTTAGCTCCCCCCAGGACGCATTCACCCCTCCACTTT. It translates to CASSLAPPRTHSPLHF.

This CDR3 is CASSLRESSGNTIYF. CDR3 nucleotides: TGTGCCAGCAGCTTAAGAGAGAGCTCTGGAAACACCATATATTTT. The chain recombines TRBV7-8 with TRBJ1-3; no clear D gene. From germline, CDR1 is SGHVS and CDR2 FQNEAQ. V dropped 2 bases and J dropped 0 bases, with 8 bases sitting between them. The CDR3 has 15 residues. Drawing the rest from reference TRBV7-8 and TRBJ1-3, the complete variable domain is GAGVSQSPRYKVAKRGQDVALRCDPISGHVSLFWYQQALGQGPEFLTYFQNEAQLDKSGLPSDRFFAERPEGSVSTLKIQRTQQEDSAVYLCASSLRESSGNTIYFGEGSWLTVV.

This chain joins TRBV6-6 and TRBJ1-2; D is ambiguous. In germline, CDR1 is MNHNY, CDR2 SVGAGI (reference sequence). Between the trimmed V and J ends, which lost 2 bases and 0 bases, there was a span of 7 bases. The CDR3 is made up of 14 amino acids. The DNA for the CDR3 is TGTGCCAGCAGTTACACTGGCGCTAACTATGGCTACACCTTC. It specifies CASSYTGANYGYTF.

J is TRBJ2-7 and V is TRBV18; D call uncertain. V was shortened by 3 bases and J by 1 base, with 10 bases between the two germline ends. From germline, CDR1 is KGHSH and CDR2 LQKENI. This CDR3 region has 14 residues. CDR3 bases: TGTGCCAGCTCACCCACCACCGGATCCTACGAGCAGTACTTC. Its translation: CASSPTTGSYEQYF.

The chain couples TRBV11-3 to TRBJ2-3; D possibly matches TRBD1 or TRBD2 (5 bases each). Germline V gene data show CDR1 as SGHNT and CDR2 as YENEEA. The CDR3 is 16 amino acids. V dropped 4 bases and J dropped 0 bases, with 14 bases sitting between them. CDR3 region: CASSSYGASSTDTQYF. CDR3 DNA: TGTGCCAGCAGCTCCTACGGGGCCTCTAGCACAGATACGCAGTATTTT.

This rearrangement joins TRBV5-5 to TRBJ2-1; D perhaps matches TRBD1 (5 bases). Germline V gene data show CDR1 as SGHKS and CDR2 as YYEKEE (reference sequence). V was pared by 2 bases and J by 13 bases, with 16 bases between. The CDR3 has 13 residues. CDR3 in amino acids: CASSFQGDGRQFF. CDR3 coding DNA: TGTGCCAGCAGCTTCCAGGGTGACGGGCGACAGTTCTTC.

The chain combines TRBV4-1 with TRBJ1-2; TRBD1 is a possible D gene (5 bases). The CDR3 covers 14 residues. CDR1 is MGHRA, CDR2 YSYEKL, per germline. Trimming removed 7 bases at V and 6 bases at J, with 18 bases between. CDR3: CASTSWGGDNGYTF. The DNA of the CDR3 is TGCGCCAGCACTTCTTGGGGGGGGGATAATGGCTACACCTTC.

V and J are TRBV13 and TRBJ1-2; the match to TRBD1 covers 7 bases. This CDR3 region has 15 residues. Germline lookup yields CDR1 PRHDT and CDR2 FYEKMQ (reference sequence). Losses at the gene ends were 0 bases for V and 5 bases for J; bases not matched to a gene: 6. For the CDR3, the DNA is TGTGCCAGCAGCTTAGGGGATAACAGGGGATATGGCTACACCTTC. This encodes CASSLGDNRGYGYTF. The entire variable domain, with the rest obtained from reference TRBV13 and TRBJ1-2, is as follows: AAGVIQSPRHLIKEKRETATLKCYPIPRHDTVYWYQQGPGQDPQFLISFYEKMQSDKGSIPDRFSAQQFSDYHSELNMSSLELGDSALYFCASSLGDNRGYGYTFGSGTRLTVV.

This chain links TRBV30 with TRBJ2-3, with D unclear. This CDR3 has 15 residues. Per the germline V gene, CDR1 is GTSNPN and CDR2 is SVGIG (reference sequence). Trimming took off 2 bases at V and 2 bases at J, with 14 bases between the two ends. This chain's CDR3 is CAWSPTGIITDTQYF. DNA of the CDR3: TGTGCCTGGAGTCCTACTGGTATAATCACAGATACGCAGTATTTT.

The chain combines TRBV5-6 with TRBJ1-4; TRBD1 matches at 12 bases. In germline, CDR1 is SGHDT, CDR2 YYEEEE. This CDR3 is 18 amino acids long. V lost 3 bases, J lost 7 bases, and 13 bases stayed unmatched. CDR3 coding DNA: TGTGCCAGCAGCTGGGGTGGGGACAGGGGGCGAAGAGGTGAAAAACTGTTTTTT. This codes for CASSWGGDRGRRGEKLFF.

This chain connects TRBV7-2 to TRBJ2-1; 10 positions match TRBD1. This CDR3 region has 16 residues. Unmatched junction bases numbered 4, after V lost 2 bases and J lost 3 bases. The germline CDR1 and CDR2 sequences are SGHTA and FQGNSA. The CDR3 reads CASSLLGQGVYNEQFF. The CDR3, as DNA: TGTGCCAGCAGCTTATTAGGACAGGGGGTCTACAATGAGCAGTTCTTC.

A single count supports this clone. This rearrangement joins TRBV29-1 to TRBJ2-3; D is tentatively TRBD1 or TRBD2 (5 bases each). The length of the CDR3 is 15 residues. Trimming cost V 4 bases and J 3 bases, with 17 bases left between them. In germline, CDR1 is SQVTM, CDR2 ANQGSEA. The CDR3 bases are TGCAGCGTTGTGGTGTTGGGGGTGAGGACAGATACGCAGTATTTT. Translation: CSVVVLGVRTDTQYF.

This clone was recorded only once. This sequence joins TRBV7-9 and TRBJ2-3; 9 nucleotides line up with TRBD1. In germline, CDR1 is SEHNR, CDR2 FQNEAQ (reference sequence). Losses at the gene ends were 4 bases for V and 5 bases for J; bases not matched to a gene: 7. The CDR3 spans 15 residues. The CDR3: CASSSRTGEGDTQYF. In DNA form, the CDR3 reads TGTGCCAGCAGCTCCCGGACAGGGGAAGGAGATACGCAGTATTTT.

In the case of this clone: Other DNA sequences in this specimen translate into the identical CDR3. The rearrangement joins TRBV21-1 to TRBJ2-5; TRBD2 is taken as the D call from the table, unchecked against the DNA. TRBV21-1 is marked as a pseudogene. The CDR3 has 17 residues. Written as DNA, the CDR3 is TGTGCCAGCAGCAAAGAGGCGGTGGTCCCAAGCGGAGAAACCCAGTACTTC. Translating it yields CASSKEAVVPSGETQYF.